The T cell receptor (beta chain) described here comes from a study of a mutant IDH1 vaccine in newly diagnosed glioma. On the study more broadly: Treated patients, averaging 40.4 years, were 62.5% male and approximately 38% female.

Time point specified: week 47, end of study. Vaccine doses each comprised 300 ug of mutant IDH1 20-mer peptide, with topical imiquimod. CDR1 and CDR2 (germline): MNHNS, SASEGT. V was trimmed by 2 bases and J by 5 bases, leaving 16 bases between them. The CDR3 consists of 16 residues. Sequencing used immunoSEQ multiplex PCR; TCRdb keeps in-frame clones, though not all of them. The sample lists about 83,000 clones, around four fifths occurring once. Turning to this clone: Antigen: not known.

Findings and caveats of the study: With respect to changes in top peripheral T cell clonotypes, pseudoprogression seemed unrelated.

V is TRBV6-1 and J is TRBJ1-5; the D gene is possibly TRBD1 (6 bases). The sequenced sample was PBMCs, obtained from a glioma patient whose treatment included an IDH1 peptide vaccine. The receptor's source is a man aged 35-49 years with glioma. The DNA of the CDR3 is TGTGCCAGCAGTGAACCTGGCAGGGGCAAACATCAGCCCCAGCATTTT. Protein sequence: CASSEPGRGKHQPQHF.